This paragraph covers one TCR beta chain sequence. As originally analysed: Counts of nucleated cells, estimated from reference gene primer amplification, were obtained. Clones were sequenced by immunoSEQ multiplex PCR, and TCRdb holds only the in-frame ones, with some missing. The V and J calls and clone size are taken from that table; D and trimming were inferred from the DNA. This sample has about 280,000 clones; about 82% occur once, and the top ten carry less than 6.5%. The data stem from a study of blood T cell repertoires in COVID-19. Overall study: Spain, Italy and the United States supplied samples that represented acute and convalescent COVID-19. PBMCs, B-cell-depleted T cells, or T cells provided the cDNA or gDNA that made up the material.

Germline-derived CDR1 and CDR2 are SGHAT and FQNNGV. This CDR3 has 16 residues. Trimming cost V 3 bases and J 3 bases; bases outside gene matches: 7. Input material: peripheral blood. The clonotype originates from a man aged 45-65 years with active or convalescent COVID-19. The chain has TRBV11-2 and TRBJ2-7; 11 bases are shared with TRBD2. The CDR3 DNA sequence: TGTGCCAGCAGCTTTAGACTAGCGGGAACAGGCTACGAGCAGTACTTC. As protein: CASSFRLAGTGYEQYF.